What follows describes a single T cell receptor (beta chain). This record belongs to a study of OX40 agonist ivuxolimab in advanced cancers. The CDR3 contains 16 residues. Germline trimming cut 3 bases from V and 2 bases from J; bases unmatched to any gene: 6. Germline CDR1 reads LNHDA; CDR2 reads SQIVND (reference sequence). Repertoires were generated with immunoSEQ multiplex PCR, while TCRdb's copy carries only in-frame clones and drops some. The data hold about 71,000 clones, with 65% to 85% observed a single time. This chain connects TRBV19 to TRBJ1-5; TRBD1 matches 8 bases. This sequence was found in an adult with an advanced solid tumor such as melanoma, head and neck, liver or kidney cancer. Material: CD4+ or CD8+ T cells sorted from blood, obtained in a trial of the OX40 agonist ivuxolimab. This CDR3 reads CASSIEWGQGNQPQHF. CDR3 DNA sequence: TGTGCCAGTAGTATCGAGTGGGGACAGGGCAATCAGCCCCAGCATTTT.